This entry lists 27 T cell receptor beta chains sequenced from one sample in a study of T cells in Graves' hyperthyroidism and ophthalmopathy. TCR beta CDR3 region amplification was performed from RNA transcripts. The HTBI primer set drove a first-round RT-PCR of the TCR CDR3. TCRdb reprocessed the multiplex PCR reads with MiXCR, giving one entry per CDR3 protein. The repertoire consists of roughly 750,000 distinct CDR3 sequences, with around 15% occurring once and the leading ten covering around 7.7%. Sequenced input: blood. These receptors were collected from a man younger than 35 with Graves' hyperthyroidism.

This clonotype occurred many times. The genes are TRBV12-3 or TRBV12-4 and TRBJ2-1; perhaps TRBD2 as D (6 bases). The CDR3 spans 15 residues. Trimming removed 4 bases at V and 2 bases at J, with 12 bases between. In DNA form, the CDR3 reads TGTGCCAGCAGTTCGGGAGCCCTAGCCTACAATGAGCAGTTCTTC. It codes for CASSSGALAYNEQFF.

The chain carries TRBV20-1 and TRBJ1-2; D unclear. Germline-derived CDR1 and CDR2 are DFQATT and SNEGSKA (reference sequence). This CDR3 has 9 residues. Trimming took off 5 bases at V and 6 bases at J, with 4 bases between the two ends. CDR3 sequence reads: CSAEDGYTF. CDR3 DNA sequence: TGCAGTGCTGAGGATGGCTACACCTTC.

This clonotype was found many times. The genes are TRBV3-1 and TRBJ2-3; 7 bases are a match to TRBD1. CDR3 length equals 15 residues. Trimming removed 5 bases from V and 1 base from J; junction bases left unmatched: 6. The germline V gene encodes CDR1 LGHDT and CDR2 YNNKEL (reference sequence). In DNA form, the CDR3 reads TGTGCCAGCAGCTCCTACGGGACAGGCACAGATACGCAGTATTTT. As protein: CASSSYGTGTDTQYF.

This clonotype was observed a handful of times. The chain uses TRBV7-3 and TRBJ1-1; possible D gene TRBD1, 5 bases. CDR3 length: 12 residues. Looked up from germline, CDR1 is SGHTA and CDR2 is FQGTGA. The V gene lost 5 bases and the J gene lost 10 bases, with 14 bases spanning the gap. The chain's CDR3 is CASSAGGNGAFF. As DNA, the CDR3 is TGTGCCAGCAGCGCCGGGGGGAACGGAGCTTTCTTT.

This clonotype was counted once. The rearrangement links TRBV20-1 to TRBJ2-6; D is unresolved. Germline V gene sequence: CDR1 DFQATT, CDR2 SNEGSKA (reference sequence). The CDR3 has 13 amino acids. CDR3 residues: CRRDFSGANVLTF. The DNA for the CDR3 is TGCCGCCGAGACTTCTCTGGGGCCAACGTCCTGACTTTC.

This chain joins TRBV27 and TRBJ2-7; TRBD2 matches 8 bases. V gave up 5 bases and J gave up 3 bases; unmatched junction bases: 9. Germline V gene data show CDR1 as MNHEY and CDR2 as SMNVEV (reference sequence). This CDR3 comprises 15 residues. CDR3 in DNA: TGTGCCAGCAGTCCGCGGGAGGACTTTATCTACGAGCAGTACTTC. Its protein product is CASSPREDFIYEQYF.

This clonotype was seen at least ten times. The V gene is TRBV2, the J gene TRBJ2-4; tentative D call: TRBD1 (6 bases). V was trimmed by 9 bases and J by 0 bases, leaving 15 bases between them. The CDR3 spans 15 residues. Germline loops: CDR1 SNHLY, CDR2 FYNNEI. The CDR3 protein is CASEGQGLAKNIQYF. CDR3 nucleotides: TGTGCCAGTGAGGGGCAGGGGCTAGCCAAAAACATTCAGTACTTC.

This clonotype appeared many times. The chain couples TRBV28 to TRBJ2-5; the match to TRBD2 covers 11 bases. This CDR3 has 15 residues. Germline loops: CDR1 MDHEN, CDR2 SYDVKM. Unmatched junction bases numbered 3, after V lost 4 bases and J lost 2 bases. CDR3 nucleotides: TGTGCCAGCAGTTCCCGACTAGCGGGACAAGAGACCCAGTACTTC. Translation: CASSSRLAGQETQYF.

The table lists this clonotype with a few counts. V usage is TRBV20-1 and J usage is TRBJ2-1; 13 bases agree with TRBD2. Germline V gene lookup returns CDR1 DFQATT and CDR2 SNEGSKA (reference sequence). Trimming removed 1 base from V and 4 bases from J; junction bases left unmatched: 10. The CDR3 is 18 amino acids. CDR3 bases: TGCAGTGCTAGAGGGGGGACTAGCGGGACATTTGCTTACAATGAGCAGTTCTTC. Translation gives CSARGGTSGTFAYNEQFF.

This clonotype was detected many times. This chain links TRBV28 with TRBJ2-6; D call uncertain. This CDR3 spans 14 amino acids. Trimming shortened V by 3 bases and J by 3 bases, and 6 bases separated the two germline ends. Germline V CDR1 and CDR2: MDHEN, SYDVKM. CDR3: CASSFLLGANVLTF. CDR3 sequence (DNA): TGTGCCAGCAGTTTCCTCCTTGGGGCCAACGTCCTGACTTTC.

The chain has TRBV20-1 and TRBJ2-3, with TRBD2 identical over 14 bases. This CDR3 is built from 15 residues. Trimming at V came to 5 bases and at J to 6 bases, leaving 7 bases not matched to a gene. Germline V gene sequence: CDR1 DFQATT, CDR2 SNEGSKA (reference sequence). CDR3 amino acids: CSAPTRTSGRDTQYF. CDR3 sequence (DNA): TGCAGTGCTCCTACCCGGACTAGCGGGAGGGATACGCAGTATTTT.

This clonotype appeared many times. The chain joins TRBV20-1 to TRBJ2-3, with TRBD2 identical over 8 bases. J lost 4 bases, V lost 1 base, and 16 bases had no gene match. The CDR3 spans 18 residues. Germline loops: CDR1 DFQATT, CDR2 SNEGSKA (reference sequence). The CDR3 nucleotides are TGCAGTGCTAGAGGGACCCTGATTCGGAACGGGAGGGCAGATACGCAGTATTTT. Its protein is CSARGTLIRNGRADTQYF.

This clonotype was observed many times. The CDR3 here is CASRPPRLAGITGELFF. The CDR3 DNA reads TGTGCCAGCAGACCGCCCAGACTAGCGGGAATCACCGGGGAGCTGTTTTTT. The gene calls are TRBV28 and TRBJ2-2; 11 bases fit TRBD2. This CDR3 contains 17 residues. Germline V CDR1 and CDR2: MDHEN, SYDVKM. With 6 bases clipped from V and 4 bases from J, the junction kept 10 bases outside the gene matches.

The chain is built from TRBV7-2 and TRBJ2-1; TRBD2 matches 13 bases. Unmatched junction bases numbered 3, after V lost 3 bases and J lost 4 bases. The CDR3 consists of 16 residues. CDR1 SGHTA and CDR2 FQGNSA come from the germline V gene. The CDR3 nucleotides are TGTGCCAGCAGCTTGGGACTAGCGGGGTCATACAATGAGCAGTTCTTC. It encodes CASSLGLAGSYNEQFF.

The rearrangement uses TRBV4-1 and TRBJ2-1; the D is unclear. This CDR3 spans 13 amino acids. The V gene's germline CDR1 is MGHRA and CDR2 YSYEKL. V was clipped by 0 bases and J by 10 bases, with 10 bases between them. In DNA form, the CDR3 reads TGCGCCAGCAGCCAAGATACGGTGGGGGAGCAGTTCTTC. This encodes CASSQDTVGEQFF.

There are many counts of this clonotype. The gene calls are TRBV28 and TRBJ2-3; 7 bases line up with TRBD2. This CDR3 is built from 17 residues. CDR1 and CDR2 (germline): MDHEN, SYDVKM. J lost 4 bases, V lost 2 bases, and 12 bases had no gene match. CDR3 sequence (DNA): TGTGCCAGCAGTTTACGGACCCGGACTAGGCATGCAGATACGCAGTATTTT. This translates into CASSLRTRTRHADTQYF.

This clonotype came up a few times. The gene calls are TRBV6-1 and TRBJ1-5; a weak D match, TRBD1 (6 bases). CDR1 MNHNS and CDR2 SASEGT come from the germline V gene. The V end was cut by 3 bases, the J end by 0 bases, with 12 bases between. The CDR3 contains 16 residues. The CDR3 region has the DNA TGTGCCAGCAGTGAGGAGGGGACATATAGCAATCAGCCCCAGCATTTT. It codes for CASSEEGTYSNQPQHF.

This clonotype was detected many times. This chain links TRBV3-1 with TRBJ2-1, with a possible D match to TRBD2 (5 bases). This CDR3 comprises 16 residues. CDR1 and CDR2 from the germline V gene are LGHDT and YNNKEL (reference sequence). V was shortened by 4 bases and J by 0 bases, with 13 bases between the two germline ends. CDR3 in DNA: TGTGCCAGCAGCCGCGGGTGGGCGAGCTCCTACAATGAGCAGTTCTTC. Its protein product is CASSRGWASSYNEQFF.

This clonotype was seen only a few times. This rearrangement joins TRBV28 to TRBJ2-1, with 7 bases fitting TRBD2. This CDR3 is built from 15 residues. The germline CDR1 and CDR2 sequences are MDHEN and SYDVKM. Trimming removed 5 bases from V and 11 bases from J; junction bases left unmatched: 15. In nucleotides, the CDR3 is TGTGCCAGCAGTCCTTGGGTAGCGGGTCTAAATAAGCAGTTCTTC. This encodes CASSPWVAGLNKQFF.

This clonotype was detected only a few times. The V gene is TRBV25-1, the J gene TRBJ2-7; D perhaps matches TRBD1 (5 bases). The ends were cut back, 8 bases at V and 5 bases at J, with 7 bases in the middle. Germline V gene sequence: CDR1 MGHDK, CDR2 SYGVNS. This CDR3 has 10 amino acids. The CDR3 spells CASGADEQYF. As DNA, the CDR3 is TGTGCCAGCGGGGCGGACGAGCAGTACTTC.

The genes are TRBV20-1 and TRBJ2-5, with a weak D call TRBD1 (6 bases). With 1 base removed from V and 4 bases from J, the gap between germline ends came to 16 bases. There are 15 residues in the CDR3. Germline V gene sequence: CDR1 DFQATT, CDR2 SNEGSKA (reference sequence). CDR3 nucleotide sequence: TGCAGTGCTAGAGCCTCGACAGGTCTGGGAGAGACCCAGTACTTC. This codes for CSARASTGLGETQYF.

There are a few counts of this clonotype. The chain combines TRBV19 with TRBJ1-5; D not certain. V was trimmed by 3 bases and J by 1 base, leaving 1 base between them. The CDR3 spans 12 residues. CDR1 and CDR2 (germline): LNHDA, SQIVND (reference sequence). CDR3 residues: CASSMSNQPQHF. In DNA form, the CDR3 reads TGTGCCAGTAGTATGAGCAATCAGCCCCAGCATTTT.

This clonotype was detected only a few times. This sequence may be a read error, since a much larger clone differs from it by one base. The chain links TRBV12-3 or TRBV12-4 to TRBJ1-4; D might be TRBD1 (5 bases). The CDR3 has 15 amino acids. V was clipped by 0 bases and J by 10 bases, with 15 bases between them. CDR3: CASSLAGRTGGKLFF. DNA for the CDR3: TGTGCCAGCAGTTTAGCGGGACGGACGGGGGGAAAACTGTTTTTT.

The chain links TRBV20-1 to TRBJ2-1, with 9 positions matching TRBD1. Germline values: CDR1 DFQATT, CDR2 SNEGSKA (reference sequence). The J segment lost 6 bases and the V segment lost 0 bases, leaving 6 bases of the junction unmatched. This CDR3 comprises 15 residues. CDR3 loop: CSARDLGTGTNEQFF. The CDR3 nucleotides are TGCAGTGCTAGAGATCTCGGGACAGGGACCAATGAGCAGTTCTTC.

This clonotype was counted many times. The rearrangement uses TRBV27 and TRBJ2-7, with D perhaps matching TRBD1 (6 bases). CDR3 length: 13 amino acids. The V gene lost 3 bases and the J gene lost 4 bases, with 10 bases spanning the gap. CDR1 is MNHEY and CDR2 is SMNVEV in the germline V gene (reference sequence). The CDR3 DNA follows: TGTGCCAGCAGTTTCACAGGGTTTTACGAGCAGTACTTC. Translating it yields CASSFTGFYEQYF.

The chain couples TRBV27 to TRBJ2-7; possibly TRBD1 or TRBD2 for D (5 bases each). V was shortened by 8 bases and J by 6 bases, with 26 bases between the two germline ends. The CDR3 consists of 16 residues. Germline values: CDR1 MNHEY, CDR2 SMNVEV (reference sequence). The CDR3 loop is CASLGRRRTRHGEQYF. The DNA of the CDR3 is TGTGCCAGCCTAGGGCGGCGGAGGACAAGGCATGGCGAGCAGTACTTC.

The genes are TRBV5-1 and TRBJ1-1; D might be TRBD1 (5 bases). Germline V CDR1 and CDR2: SGHRS, YFSETQ. The CDR3 totals 14 residues. V gave up 0 bases and J gave up 5 bases, with 11 bases separating them. CDR3 sequence: CASSLEWGRTEAFF. The CDR3 nucleotides read TGCGCCAGCAGCTTGGAGTGGGGGAGGACTGAAGCTTTCTTT.